These 8 T cell receptor beta chains were all obtained from the same sample, sequenced in a study of blood T cell repertoires in COVID-19. Assay used: immunoSEQ multiplex PCR; TCRdb lists only in-frame clones, some missing. The data contain 90,000 to 120,000 clones, about three quarters of them seen just once; the ten biggest clones take up 4.3%. Sequencing used peripheral blood. The receptors stem from a man aged 65 to 85 with acute or convalescent COVID-19.

This rearrangement joins TRBV5-6 to TRBJ1-5; maybe TRBD1 (6 bases). Germline-derived CDR1 and CDR2 are SGHDT and YYEEEE. Between the trimmed V and J ends, which lost 0 bases and 7 bases, there was a span of 11 bases. CDR3 length: 14 residues. The CDR3 nucleotides read TGTGCCAGCAGCTTGGGACAGGTTCCCCAGCCCCAGCATTTT. Amino acids: CASSLGQVPQPQHF.

In its sample, this clone was seen once. V usage is TRBV2 and J usage is TRBJ2-5, with 11 bases matching TRBD1. Unmatched junction bases numbered 1, after V lost 9 bases and J lost 1 base. Germline V gene sequence: CDR1 SNHLY, CDR2 FYNNEI. This CDR3 has 13 amino acids. CDR3 sequence reads: CARDRGPQETQYF. In DNA form, the CDR3 reads TGTGCCAGGGACAGGGGGCCCCAAGAGACCCAGTACTTC.

The genes are TRBV19 and TRBJ1-3, with D possibly being TRBD1 (5 bases). The CDR3 contains 15 residues. Trimming shortened V by 3 bases and J by 4 bases, and 13 bases separated the two germline ends. Germline CDR1 reads LNHDA; CDR2 reads SQIVND (reference sequence). In DNA form, the CDR3 reads TGTGCCAGTAGTATGGCAGGGTTGTCCGGAAACACCATATATTTT. It yields the protein CASSMAGLSGNTIYF.

This clone came up a few times. V gene TRBV7-9 combines with J gene TRBJ1-2, with unresolved D. With 1 base removed from V and 4 bases from J, the gap between germline ends came to 4 bases. This CDR3 is built from 12 residues. CDR1 and CDR2 from the germline V gene are SEHNR and FQNEAQ (reference sequence). CDR3 coding DNA: TGTGCCAGCAGCTTAGGAGCCTATGGCTACACCTTC. Its translation: CASSLGAYGYTF.

The gene calls are TRBV5-1 and TRBJ2-7, with D maybe TRBD1 (6 bases). CDR1 and CDR2 (germline): SGHRS, YFSETQ. Trimming stripped 0 bases from V and 2 bases from J, with 12 bases between. CDR3 size: 15 residues. The CDR3 region has the DNA TGCGCCAGCAGCTTGGGTGACAGGACGGCCTACGAGCAGTACTTC. Its translation is CASSLGDRTAYEQYF. Complete variable domain (other parts from reference TRBV5-1 and TRBJ2-7): KAGVTQTPRYLIKTRGQQVTLSCSPISGHRSVSWYQQTPGQGLQFLFEYFSETQRNKGNFPGRFSGRQFSNSRSEMNVSTLELGDSALYLCASSLGDRTAYEQYFGPGTRLTVT.

V usage is TRBV18 and J usage is TRBJ1-6, with 10 positions matching TRBD1. Unmatched junction bases numbered 2, after V lost 3 bases and J lost 6 bases. Germline CDR1 KGHSH, CDR2 LQKENI. The CDR3 has 15 residues. CDR3 amino acids: CASSPGTGANSPLHF. DNA for the CDR3: TGTGCCAGCTCACCGGGGACAGGGGCTAATTCACCCCTCCACTTT.

J is TRBJ2-7 and V is TRBV7-2; 9 bases are shared with TRBD1. Germline CDR1 and CDR2: SGHTA and FQGNSA. V lost 4 bases, J lost 5 bases, and 9 bases stayed unmatched. The CDR3 has 15 residues. The CDR3 here is CASSYGTGKGNEQYF. The CDR3, as DNA: TGTGCCAGCAGCTACGGGACAGGGAAAGGGAACGAGCAGTACTTC.

V gene TRBV19 combines with J gene TRBJ2-7; 7 bases agree with TRBD1. After removal of 4 bases from V and 3 bases from J, the junction contained 9 bases not matched to a gene. This CDR3 is 15 amino acids long. Per germline, CDR1 LNHDA and CDR2 SQIVND (reference sequence). CDR3 coding DNA: TGTGCCAGTAGTAGCAACAGGGGTGGGGACTACGAGCAGTACTTC. Its translation is CASSSNRGGDYEQYF.